Following are 31 T cell receptor beta chains from one sample sequenced in a study of T cells after yellow fever vaccination. TCRdb processed the 5' RACE reads anew with MiXCR; each CDR3 protein has one entry. This table has around 120,000 distinct CDR3 sequences, roughly 15% appearing once. The sequencing here drew on CD8+ T cells sorted from PBMCs, taken 5 days after the yellow fever booster vaccination. The receptor set was obtained from a man younger than 35 who received the YFV17D yellow fever vaccine.

The rearrangement links TRBV14 to TRBJ1-3, with D perhaps TRBD1 (5 bases). Trimming took off 2 bases at V and 15 bases at J, with 17 bases between the two ends. CDR1 SGHDN and CDR2 FVKESK come from the germline V gene. The CDR3 length is 13 residues. The CDR3: CASSQQNGAREYF. In nucleotides, the CDR3 is TGTGCCAGCAGCCAACAGAATGGGGCCAGGGAATATTTT.

This clonotype occurred a few times. The rearrangement joins TRBV3-1 to TRBJ2-1; D gene ambiguous. Trimming shortened V by 5 bases and J by 7 bases, and 6 bases separated the two germline ends. In germline, CDR1 is LGHDT, CDR2 YNNKEL (reference sequence). The CDR3 totals 11 residues. The CDR3 coding sequence is TGTGCCAGCAGCGCTATTAATGAGCAGTTCTTC. Amino acid sequence: CASSAINEQFF.

Only a few counts were recorded for this clonotype. This chain joins TRBV5-1 and TRBJ2-7, with 8 bases lining up with TRBD1. This CDR3 comprises 14 residues. The V and J ends lost 1 base and 4 bases, in that order; junction bases with no gene match: 4. Germline CDR1 reads SGHRS; CDR2 reads YFSETQ. The CDR3 sequence is CASSLRTGMYEQYF. The DNA of the CDR3 is TGCGCCAGCAGCTTGAGGACAGGGATGTACGAGCAGTACTTC.

This clonotype was picked up a small number of times. V and J are TRBV27 and TRBJ2-1, with 10 bases aligning to TRBD1. J lost 2 bases, V lost 4 bases, and 14 bases had no gene match. Germline CDR1 reads MNHEY; CDR2 reads SMNVEV (reference sequence). There are 19 residues in the CDR3. This chain's CDR3 is CASSWWGTGDSGAYNEQFF. The CDR3 DNA is TGTGCCAGCAGTTGGTGGGGGACAGGGGATTCGGGGGCCTACAATGAGCAGTTCTTC.

This clonotype was seen only a few times. The chain employs TRBV29-1 and TRBJ2-3, with D perhaps matching TRBD1 or TRBD2 (5 bases each). Germline CDR1 SQVTM, CDR2 ANQGSEA. Deletions cut 7 bases from V and 0 bases from J, with 14 bases between. The CDR3 totals 14 residues. CDR3 amino acids: CSATGTYSTDTQYF. DNA of the CDR3: TGCAGCGCAACCGGGACCTATAGCACAGATACGCAGTATTTT.

The table lists this clonotype with a few counts. The V and J genes are TRBV25-1 and TRBJ1-2; a possible D gene is TRBD1 (5 bases). Germline CDR1 is MGHDK and CDR2 is SYGVNS. The CDR3 has 17 residues. V was shortened by 3 bases and J by 6 bases, with 23 bases between the two germline ends. CDR3 in amino acids: CASSDQVREGSEDGYTF. Written as DNA, the CDR3 is TGTGCCAGCAGTGATCAGGTGCGCGAGGGGAGCGAGGATGGCTACACCTTC.

This clonotype was observed a few times. The CDR3 sequence is CASSEVLAGASTYEQYF. DNA for the CDR3: TGTGCCAGCAGTGAAGTCCTAGCGGGGGCCTCAACCTACGAGCAGTACTTC. This chain joins TRBV2 and TRBJ2-7; TRBD2 aligns across 10 bases. Looked up from germline, CDR1 is SNHLY and CDR2 is FYNNEI. The CDR3 has 17 amino acids. V lost 1 base, J lost 2 bases, and 8 bases stayed unmatched.

In this sample, this clonotype turned up a few times. The CDR3: CASSYSRDYEQYF. CDR3 coding DNA: TGTGCCAGCAGTTACTCGAGGGACTACGAGCAGTACTTC. The chain is built from TRBV6-2 or TRBV6-3 and TRBJ2-7, with D possibly TRBD2 on 5 matching bases. Germline V gives CDR1 MNHEY, CDR2 SVGEGT. This CDR3 comprises 13 residues. V shed 0 bases and J shed 3 bases, with 6 bases lying between them.

This chain joins TRBV19 and TRBJ2-1; 10 nucleotides agree with TRBD2. With 4 bases clipped from V and 10 bases from J, the junction kept 7 bases outside the gene matches. CDR3 size: 14 residues. CDR1 and CDR2 (germline): LNHDA, SQIVND (reference sequence). The CDR3 sequence is CASSTSGGALEQFF. CDR3 nucleotide sequence: TGTGCCAGTAGTACGAGCGGGGGGGCCTTGGAGCAGTTCTTC.

The rearrangement links TRBV18 to TRBJ2-6, with D possibly matching TRBD1 (6 bases). Germline V gives CDR1 KGHSH, CDR2 LQKENI. The V and J ends lost 3 bases and 0 bases respectively, with 9 bases between them. This CDR3 has 16 residues. For the CDR3, the DNA is TGTGCCAGCTCACCGACAGGATACTCTGGGGCCAACGTCCTGACTTTC. Its translation is CASSPTGYSGANVLTF.

V is TRBV28 and J is TRBJ2-7, with TRBD1 matching 8 bases. The CDR3 loop spans 15 amino acids. Germline CDR1 is MDHEN and CDR2 is SYDVKM. Losses at the gene ends were 6 bases for V and 0 bases for J; bases not matched to a gene: 7. The CDR3 sequence is CASSRQGLSSYEQYV. The CDR3 region has the DNA TGTGCCAGCAGCCGACAGGGGCTTAGCTCCTACGAGCAGTACGTC.

The genes are TRBV9 and TRBJ2-7; D possibly corresponds to TRBD1 (5 bases). V was trimmed by 0 bases and J by 2 bases, leaving 9 bases between them. The germline gives CDR1 SGDLS, CDR2 YYNGEE. This CDR3 has 14 amino acids. The CDR3 region is CASSVGDSPYEQYF. CDR3 coding DNA: TGTGCCAGCAGCGTAGGAGACAGCCCCTACGAGCAGTACTTC.

V usage is TRBV27 and J usage is TRBJ1-2; D may be TRBD1 (5 bases). Germline V lookup: CDR1 MNHEY, CDR2 SMNVEV (reference sequence). The CDR3 has 15 amino acids. V lost 3 bases to trimming and J lost 4 bases, with 15 bases between them. In nucleotides, the CDR3 is TGTGCCAGCAGTTTTCAGGGAGGGTTTGGCTATGGCTACACCTTC. It is translated as CASSFQGGFGYGYTF.

This clonotype came up a few times. The chain recombines TRBV3-1 with TRBJ2-3, with TRBD2 as a possible D gene (6 bases). Deletions cut 0 bases from V and 5 bases from J, with 12 bases between. CDR1 and CDR2 from the germline V gene are LGHDT and YNNKEL (reference sequence). The CDR3 has 15 amino acids. CDR3 amino acids: CASSQDRLEKDTQYF. The CDR3, as DNA: TGTGCCAGCAGCCAAGACAGACTAGAAAAAGATACGCAGTATTTT.

The chain joins TRBV27 to TRBJ1-2; D call uncertain. The CDR3 is 12 residues long. CDR1 and CDR2 from the germline V gene are MNHEY and SMNVEV (reference sequence). V dropped 3 bases and J dropped 4 bases, with 6 bases sitting between them. CDR3 sequence (DNA): TGTGCCAGCAGTTTGGACGGCTATGGCTACACCTTC. Translating it yields CASSLDGYGYTF.

CDR3 sequence (DNA): TGCAGTGCTAGTACGGGACTAGCTCACGCAGATACGCAGTATTTT. This translates into CSASTGLAHADTQYF. V gene TRBV20-1 combines with J gene TRBJ2-3, with 9 bases lining up with TRBD2. The CDR3 spans 15 residues. V gave up 3 bases and J gave up 4 bases; unmatched junction bases: 8. Germline V gene sequence: CDR1 DFQATT, CDR2 SNEGSKA (reference sequence).

This clonotype was counted a few times. V usage is TRBV20-1 and J usage is TRBJ2-5, with 10 nucleotides matching TRBD2. V lost 6 bases, J lost 1 base, and 17 bases stayed unmatched. The CDR3 has 18 residues. CDR1 and CDR2 (germline): DFQATT, SNEGSKA (reference sequence). The CDR3 here is CSARGLAGATLLQETQYF. The CDR3 region has the DNA TGCAGTGCCCGCGGGCTAGCGGGGGCCACACTCCTCCAAGAGACCCAGTACTTC.

This clonotype occurred a few times. The genes are TRBV11-2 and TRBJ2-5, with 8 bases fitting TRBD2. Per the germline V gene, CDR1 is SGHAT and CDR2 is FQNNGV. The CDR3 spans 13 residues. V lost 4 bases and J lost 3; bases outside the gene matches: 1. This CDR3 is CASSWGLEETQYF. DNA for the CDR3: TGTGCCAGCAGCTGGGGACTAGAAGAGACCCAGTACTTC.

The chain uses TRBV19 and TRBJ2-6; D may correspond to TRBD1 or TRBD2 (5 bases each). This CDR3 contains 14 residues. Germline values: CDR1 LNHDA, CDR2 SQIVND (reference sequence). V was trimmed by 10 bases and J by 3 bases, leaving 13 bases between them. Here the CDR3 reads CATEGTFGANVLTF. Written as DNA, the CDR3 is TGTGCCACTGAGGGGACGTTTGGGGCCAACGTCCTGACTTTC.

V usage is TRBV4-1 and J usage is TRBJ1-2, with a possible D match to TRBD1 (5 bases). This CDR3 spans 15 amino acids. Between the trimmed V and J ends, which lost 1 base and 4 bases, there was a span of 13 bases. The germline CDR1 and CDR2 sequences are MGHRA and YSYEKL. CDR3 loop: CASSQVVKGSYGYTF. The CDR3 bases are TGCGCCAGCAGCCAAGTTGTTAAGGGGAGCTATGGCTACACCTTC.

The rearrangement links TRBV12-3 or TRBV12-4 to TRBJ2-7; weak D call: TRBD1 (5 bases). The length of the CDR3 is 15 residues. V dropped 1 base and J dropped 0 bases, with 10 bases sitting between them. The DNA for the CDR3 is TGTGCCAGCAGTTTAGTTAGGGGTAGCTCCTACGAGCAGTACTTC. It specifies CASSLVRGSSYEQYF.

The chain uses TRBV4-1 and TRBJ2-7; D perhaps matches TRBD2 (6 bases). Germline V gene lookup returns CDR1 MGHRA and CDR2 YSYEKL. V dropped 4 bases and J dropped 4 bases, with 17 bases sitting between them. The CDR3 sequence is 15 residues long. Here the CDR3 reads CASSRSRRGHYEQYF. The CDR3 DNA is TGCGCCAGCAGCCGATCGCGGAGGGGCCATTACGAGCAGTACTTC.

The rearrangement uses TRBV13 and TRBJ2-3, with D possibly matching TRBD1 (6 bases). Germline values: CDR1 PRHDT, CDR2 FYEKMQ (reference sequence). CDR3 size: 17 residues. V lost 6 bases to trimming and J lost 0 bases, with 19 bases between them. The CDR3 DNA reads TGTGCCAGCAGTTTATGGGGACATTCTACTAGCACAGATACGCAGTATTTT. Translating it yields CASSLWGHSTSTDTQYF.

The rearrangement joins TRBV29-1 to TRBJ2-5, with TRBD1 as a possible D gene (6 bases). Germline-derived CDR1 and CDR2 are SQVTM and ANQGSEA. The V end was cut by 7 bases, the J end by 10 bases, with 22 bases between. The CDR3 extends over 13 amino acids. The chain's CDR3 is CSAYRESGWGQYF. In DNA form, the CDR3 reads TGCAGCGCCTACAGGGAGTCAGGGTGGGGCCAGTACTTC.

This clonotype was counted a few times. The chain employs TRBV27 and TRBJ2-3; D uncertain. With 1 base removed from V and 0 bases from J, the gap between germline ends came to 8 bases. The length of the CDR3 is 15 residues. Germline values: CDR1 MNHEY, CDR2 SMNVEV (reference sequence). The CDR3 here is CASSLWGTSTDTQYF. The CDR3 region has the DNA TGTGCCAGCAGTTTATGGGGTACTAGCACAGATACGCAGTATTTT.

Only a few counts were recorded for this clonotype. The rearrangement uses TRBV6-5 and TRBJ2-5; 9 nucleotides match TRBD2. Germline V gives CDR1 MNHEY, CDR2 SVGAGI. The CDR3 has 15 amino acids. Germline trimming cut 6 bases from V and 4 bases from J; bases unmatched to any gene: 9. The DNA of the CDR3 is TGTGCCAGCAGAAGGGGACTAGCTTCGGGAGAGACCCAGTACTTC. Its protein is CASRRGLASGETQYF.

The chain couples TRBV6-5 to TRBJ2-2, with a weak D call TRBD2 (7 bases). The CDR3 contains 12 residues. V was trimmed by 6 bases and J by 7 bases, leaving 9 bases between them. Germline loops: CDR1 MNHEY, CDR2 SVGAGI. CDR3 residues: CASRRGGGELFF. CDR3 nucleotide sequence: TGTGCCAGCAGGAGGGGGGGCGGGGAGCTGTTTTTT.

This clonotype appeared a few times. This rearrangement joins TRBV5-4 to TRBJ2-2; no firm D call. The CDR3 has 17 amino acids. The germline CDR1 and CDR2 sequences are SGHNT and YYREEE (reference sequence). V dropped 4 bases and J dropped 3 bases, with 19 bases sitting between them. The CDR3 DNA sequence: TGTGCCAGCAGCCCCACGAATGCGGAACTGTACACCGGGGAGCTGTTTTTT. Translation gives CASSPTNAELYTGELFF.

J is TRBJ2-3 and V is TRBV6-5; D is unclear. This CDR3 contains 15 residues. The V gene's germline CDR1 is MNHEY and CDR2 SVGAGI. The V and J ends lost 6 bases and 1 base respectively, with 14 bases between them. Written as DNA, the CDR3 is TGTGCCAGCAGCCGAAATCCTCGGGGCACAGATACGCAGTATTTT. Translating gives CASSRNPRGTDTQYF.

This clonotype was detected a few times. The CDR3, as DNA: TGTGCCAGCAGCCCAAGTGAGGACAGGGGCGAAAAACTGTTTTTT. It encodes CASSPSEDRGEKLFF. The chain recombines TRBV12-3 or TRBV12-4 with TRBJ1-4, with 9 bases identical to TRBD1. The CDR3 has 15 residues. The junction had 10 bases not matched to a gene; V was cut back by 6 bases and J by 8 bases.

The chain couples TRBV4-1 to TRBJ2-1, with D perhaps TRBD1 (6 bases). Germline V gene lookup returns CDR1 MGHRA and CDR2 YSYEKL. Trimming shortened V by 1 base and J by 6 bases, and 10 bases separated the two germline ends. CDR3 size: 14 residues. The CDR3 region has the DNA TGCGCCAGCAGCCAAGGGGACACCAGCAATGAGCAGTTCTTC. It specifies CASSQGDTSNEQFF.